Given below is one T cell receptor (beta chain) in context. CDR1 and CDR2 (germline): LNHDA, SQIVND (reference sequence). V shed 3 bases and J shed 5 bases, with 10 bases lying between them. The CDR3 runs to 13 residues. The entry originates in a study of blood T cell repertoires in COVID-19. On the study more broadly: PBMCs, B-cell-depleted T cells, or T cells provided the cDNA or gDNA that made up the material.

In the authors' methods: Reference gene primers were amplified, and this amplification served to estimate nucleated cell counts. TCRdb's table, derived via immunoSEQ multiplex PCR, lists solely in-frame clones and lacks some. The V and J calls and clone size are taken from that table; D and trimming were inferred from the DNA. The sample includes about 500,000 clones, 85% to 90% of them seen just once. Sequencing was carried out using peripheral blood. J is TRBJ1-1 and V is TRBV19; D is unresolved. The clonotype originates from a woman aged 45-59 years with COVID-19, enrolled during active disease. This chain's CDR3 is CASSMRERTEAFF. As DNA, the CDR3 is TGTGCCAGTAGTATGAGGGAAAGGACTGAAGCTTTCTTT.